Given below is one TCR beta chain in context. What this receptor recognizes is not known. No much larger clonotype is one base removed from it; base qualities were not supplied. This sample was taken from a study of shared clonotypes between healthy human individuals (dated by TCRdb to the early 2020s). In terms of the full investigation: A few men and two women, aged 18 to 49 years, made up the cohort. For each donor, three plates each were used for CD4 naive and CD4 memory, two plates were used for CD8 naive, and one plate was used for CD8 memory. Blood TCR repertoires of several healthy adults were deeply sequenced to estimate repertoire size and the extent of clonotype sharing between individuals. To increase sequencing depth and limit assay-specific biases, TCR repertoire library preparation and sequencing were carried out by different laboratories using diverse techniques. Leukapheresis yielded between about 0.9 and 9.5 billion PBMCs per donor. The paper's findings and limits, for the study overall: Larger estimated clonotype richness was generally found for naive subsets than for memory subsets. The genetic and exposure-history diversity represented was limited by the small number of donors. Even with the large sequencing depth, rarefaction of the sorted-subset datasets indicated that sequencing was incomplete. Pairwise subsampling led to the expectation that sequencing depth would affect the degree of clonotype sharing among donors. Compared with non-shared clonotypes, the clonotypes found in all four sorted-subset donors had higher generation probabilities. About 5% of naive CD4, 3.5% of naive CD8, about 2.4% of memory CD4, and approximately 0.39% of memory CD8 clonotypes were shared across a few donors. Sampling was restricted to blood, and TCR repertoires in tissues likely differ from the TCR repertoires found in blood.

Using the deep immunoSEQ assay, multiplex PCR amplified TCR CDR3 regions from genomic DNA. Genomic DNA extracted from each cell subset was distributed evenly over all wells of several immunoSEQ 96-well plates, and each plate served as one replicate. Each replicate PCR for sorted subsets received approximately 200 ng genomic DNA, equal to tens of thousands of T cell genomes. Purified libraries were quantified with a Qubit 3.0 fluorometer, sized on a Bioanalyzer 2100, and re-quantified with the KAPA Library Quantification kit. Every immunoSEQ 96-well plate was sequenced on a separate single-read 150-cycle Illumina NextSeq 550 flow cell. As for how the authors treated the data: The immunoSEQ output contained only junctional sequences without quality scores, so filtering could not match that applied to full-length reads. To assign V/J genes and CDR3, sequences were annotated against IMGT germline references using PyIR, a Python wrapper for IgBLAST v1.9. Reads were filtered out if the reads had weak V/J assignments (E-value above 1e-6), no CDR3, stop codons, out-of-frame junctions, or ambiguous translated residues. V3J clonotypes were defined by identical inferred V gene, J gene, and CDR3 amino acid sequence. To compute the percentage overlap between repertoires, the number of shared unique clonotypes was divided by the size of the smaller repertoire. Richness of each repertoire was evaluated using RTK rarefaction, the Chao1 estimator, and Recon v2.1 estimates of unobserved clonotypes. For all TCRbeta clonotypes obtained by the gDNA method from four donors, generation probabilities were computed with OLGA. Entries here come from immuneACCESS through TCRdb and include only in-frame sequences with V and J called. Some clones fail to appear in such tables; in the studies checked, an unresolved V gene covers under half of the shortfall, and the cause of the remainder is unknown. V and J calls and clone size are given by that table; D and trimming were obtained from the DNA. The sample includes 650,000 to 750,000 clones, with 60% to 80% observed a single time. The ten largest make up approximately 1.8% of the sample.

The CDR3 measures 16 amino acids from cysteine to phenylalanine. CDR3 DNA only is kept here, 48 bases in frame from base 1. CDR1 and CDR2 were assigned from the germline V gene as SGHRS and YFSETQ. V and J lose 0 bases and 0 bases, and a span of 11 bases separates them. The donors were healthy, HIV-negative adults who had no recently reported acute infections or vaccinations. Every donor was a Caucasian adult residing in Nashville, Tennessee, USA. CD4+ T cells were enriched by magnetic negative selection; naive cells were then positively selected on CD45RA, and the negative fraction formed the memory subset. After blood collection by leukapheresis, PBMCs were isolated using Ficoll-Histopaque density gradient centrifugation and then cryopreserved in the vapor phase of liquid nitrogen. Purity and quantity of every magnetically sorted T cell population were checked by analytical flow cytometry. Genomic DNA was isolated from each sorted fraction and quantified by UV absorbance on a Nanodrop 2000c.

Material for sequencing was memory CD4+ T cells sorted from blood. The label giving this sample's cell subset or site can be read as: CD45RA-negative fraction. The chain uses TRBV5-1 and TRBJ2-3; the D gene is perhaps TRBD1, on 6 matching bases. This TCR was sampled from a woman aged 25 to 39 in good health. The CDR3 loop reads CASSLAQGSSTDTQYF. The DNA sequence is given as TGCGCCAGCAGCTTGGCGCAGGGGTCTAGCACAGATACGCAGTATTTT.